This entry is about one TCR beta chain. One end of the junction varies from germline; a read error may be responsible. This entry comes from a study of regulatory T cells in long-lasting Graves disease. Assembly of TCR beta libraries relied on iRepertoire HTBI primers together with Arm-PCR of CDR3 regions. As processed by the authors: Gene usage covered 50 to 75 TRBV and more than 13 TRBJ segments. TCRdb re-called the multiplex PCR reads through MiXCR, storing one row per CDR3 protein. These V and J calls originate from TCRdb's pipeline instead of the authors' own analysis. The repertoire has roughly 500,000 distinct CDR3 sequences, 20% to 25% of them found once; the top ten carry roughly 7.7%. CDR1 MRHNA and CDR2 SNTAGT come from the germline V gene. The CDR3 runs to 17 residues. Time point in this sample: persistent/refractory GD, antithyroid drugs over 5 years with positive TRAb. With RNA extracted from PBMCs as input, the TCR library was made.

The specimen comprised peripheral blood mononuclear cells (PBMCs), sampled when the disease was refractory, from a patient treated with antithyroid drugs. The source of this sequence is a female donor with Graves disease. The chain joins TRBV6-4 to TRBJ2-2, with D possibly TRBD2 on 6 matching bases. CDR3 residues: CASSYSFGGTNTGELFF. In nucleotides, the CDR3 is TGTGCCAGCAGTTACTCGTTCGGAGGGACGAACACCGGGGAGCTGTTTTTT.